The 17 T cell receptor beta chains given below trace back to one sample, sequenced in a study of identical twins. MiXCR, applied by TCRdb to the 5' RACE reads, yields one record per CDR3 protein. The repertoire holds hundreds of thousands of distinct CDR3 sequences, with roughly 8.6% as singletons. These data were likewise used in another study, on yellow fever vaccine responses in identical twins.

Sequencing input: memory (CD45RO+) T cells sorted from blood. The receptors derive from a woman aged 18-29 years in good health.

The sample holds many counts of this clonotype. The rearrangement links TRBV7-6 to TRBJ1-1; 7 bases match TRBD1. V was pared by 5 bases and J by 1 base, with 4 bases of the junction left unmatched. The CDR3 runs to 14 residues. The germline gives CDR1 SGHVS, CDR2 FNYEAQ. The DNA for the CDR3 is TGTGCCAGCAGCGTCGGACAGGAGAACACTGAAGCTTTCTTT. This encodes CASSVGQENTEAFF.

V gene TRBV18 combines with J gene TRBJ1-1; no reliable D call. Germline CDR1 and CDR2: KGHSH and LQKENI. This CDR3 has 17 residues. The ends were cut back, 3 bases at V and 7 bases at J, with 24 bases in the middle. The CDR3 is CASSPPIQNEHYDEAFF. In DNA, the CDR3 is TGTGCCAGCTCACCTCCGATACAAAATGAACACTATGATGAAGCTTTCTTT.

The rearrangement uses TRBV7-6 and TRBJ2-2; D gene ambiguous. The V end was cut by 5 bases, the J end by 1 base, with 8 bases between. Germline values: CDR1 SGHVS, CDR2 FNYEAQ. The CDR3 loop spans 14 amino acids. The CDR3 spells CASSQNENTGELFF. Here the CDR3 DNA reads TGTGCCAGCAGCCAGAACGAGAACACCGGGGAGCTGTTTTTT.

This rearrangement joins TRBV7-9 to TRBJ2-3; 12 positions agree with TRBD2. Per the germline V gene, CDR1 is SEHNR and CDR2 is FQNEAQ (reference sequence). V shed 1 base and J 5 bases; nucleotides not matched to a gene: 4. This CDR3 comprises 16 residues. For the CDR3, the DNA is TGTGCCAGCAGCTTAGGACTAGCGGGAGAAGGAGATACGCAGTATTTT. It specifies CASSLGLAGEGDTQYF.

For this clonotype: Its ends do not fully match the called genes, so a read error is possible. Here the CDR3 reads CCARDVSKLAAYNEQFF. The DNA for the CDR3 is TGCTGTGCTAGAGATGTGAGTAAGTTAGCGGCCTACAATGAGCAGTTCTTC. The V and J genes are TRBV20-1 and TRBJ2-1, with a possible D match to TRBD2 (6 bases). CDR1 and CDR2 from the germline V gene are DFQATT and SNEGSKA (reference sequence). The CDR3 totals 17 residues.

The table lists this clonotype with many counts. This chain uses TRBV6-2 or TRBV6-3 with TRBJ1-1, with a tentative D call TRBD1 (5 bases). The germline V and J ends were trimmed by 7 bases and 0 bases, with 12 bases remaining between them. The CDR3 extends over 14 amino acids. Germline V CDR1 and CDR2: MNHEY, SVGEGT. CDR3: CASNQGAMNTEAFF. The DNA for the CDR3 is TGTGCCAGCAACCAGGGCGCCATGAACACTGAAGCTTTCTTT.

V gene TRBV28 combines with J gene TRBJ2-5; 7 bases match TRBD1. The CDR3 is 14 amino acids. The V gene's germline CDR1 is MDHEN and CDR2 SYDVKM. V lost 5 bases to trimming and J lost 5 bases; unmatched junction nucleotides: 8. Here the CDR3 reads CASSLGTVWETQYF. CDR3 in DNA: TGTGCCAGCAGTCTCGGGACAGTATGGGAGACCCAGTACTTC.

This clonotype showed up many times. This sequence joins TRBV4-1 and TRBJ1-1, with D uncertain. This CDR3 has 17 residues. Looked up from germline, CDR1 is MGHRA and CDR2 is YSYEKL. V gave up 4 bases and J gave up 0 bases, with 18 bases separating them. CDR3 DNA sequence: TGCGCCAGCAGCCCAAAAGGGTTTCAACCGATGAACACTGAAGCTTTCTTT. Translated: CASSPKGFQPMNTEAFF.

This clonotype occurred many times. The chain couples TRBV29-1 to TRBJ2-5; 8 nucleotides agree with TRBD2. V lost 8 bases and J lost 1; bases outside the gene matches: 9. The length of the CDR3 is 14 residues. Germline lookup yields CDR1 SQVTM and CDR2 ANQGSEA. The DNA for the CDR3 is TGCAGCATTGCCGGGGCGGGGGGCCAAGAGACCCAGTACTTC. Its protein product is CSIAGAGGQETQYF.

With regard to this clonotype: Relative to the germline gene, one junction end is altered; a read error may explain this. The chain links TRBV20-1 to TRBJ2-1; the match to TRBD2 covers 11 bases. CDR1 is DFQATT and CDR2 is SNEGSKA in the germline V gene (reference sequence). This CDR3 region has 16 residues. This chain's CDR3 is CCARDLAGGRYNEQFF. The CDR3 coding sequence is TGCTGTGCTAGAGATTTAGCGGGAGGGAGATACAATGAGCAGTTCTTC.

J is TRBJ2-6 and V is TRBV12-3 or TRBV12-4; D is unclear. Trimming took off 6 bases at V and 0 bases at J, with 12 bases between the two ends. The CDR3 is 16 residues long. CDR3 DNA: TGTGCCAGCAGCCACAGTGGGGACTCTGGGGCCAACGTCCTGACTTTC. This gives the protein CASSHSGDSGANVLTF.

This chain uses TRBV20-1 with TRBJ2-1; possible D gene TRBD1, 5 bases. Germline V lookup: CDR1 DFQATT, CDR2 SNEGSKA (reference sequence). This CDR3 region has 12 residues. V was shortened by 5 bases and J by 8 bases, with 13 bases between the two germline ends. CDR3: CSAGTQGYEQFF. The CDR3, as DNA: TGCAGTGCTGGAACTCAGGGATATGAGCAGTTCTTC.

This clonotype came up many times. V is TRBV25-1 and J is TRBJ1-4; no clear D. V lost 6 bases and J 5 bases, leaving 4 bases between the germline ends. This CDR3 spans 11 amino acids. Germline CDR1 and CDR2: MGHDK and SYGVNS. CDR3 bases: TGTGCCAGCAGGGTAAATGAAAAACTGTTTTTT. Amino acid sequence: CASRVNEKLFF. Based on the CDR3 plus reference TRBV25-1 and TRBJ1-4, the full variable domain is EADIYQTPRYLVIGTGKKITLECSQTMGHDKMYWYQQDPGMELHLIHYSYGVNSTEKGDLSSESTVSRIRTEHFPLTLESARPSHTSQYLCASRVNEKLFFGSGTQLSVL.

Only a few counts were recorded for this clonotype. The J gene is TRBJ2-3, the V gene TRBV5-1, with TRBD2 matching over 8 bases. Germline-derived CDR1 and CDR2 are SGHRS and YFSETQ. The junction had 6 bases not matched to a gene; V was cut back by 0 bases and J by 3 bases. The length of the CDR3 is 16 residues. Here the CDR3 DNA reads TGCGCCAGCAGCTTGGGGTCTAGCGGGTATACAGATACGCAGTATTTT. It translates to CASSLGSSGYTDTQYF.

This clonotype was picked up a small number of times. The rearrangement joins TRBV28 to TRBJ1-5; 8 nucleotides match TRBD1. Germline V lookup: CDR1 MDHEN, CDR2 SYDVKM. The CDR3 spans 15 residues. The trim removed 7 bases at V and 2 bases at J, leaving 7 bases unmatched. The CDR3 coding sequence is TGTGCCAGCACGTTTCCGACAGGGGGCAATCAGCCCCAGCATTTT. Encoded protein: CASTFPTGGNQPQHF.

Only a few counts were recorded for this clonotype. V and J are TRBV6-1 and TRBJ2-3; the match to TRBD2 covers 11 bases. The CDR3 runs 16 residues. With 4 bases clipped from V and 4 bases from J, the junction kept 7 bases outside the gene matches. CDR1 and CDR2 from the germline V gene are MNHNS and SASEGT. CDR3 coding DNA: TGTGCCAGCAGTGTTACTAGCGGGAGTGCGTCAGATACGCAGTATTTT. This gives the protein CASSVTSGSASDTQYF.

This clonotype was seen only a few times. The rearrangement links TRBV7-3 to TRBJ2-2, with 8 nucleotides matching TRBD2. V shed 5 bases, J shed 4 bases, and the junction held 3 bases outside the gene matches. Germline V gene lookup returns CDR1 SGHTA and CDR2 FQGTGA. This CDR3 spans 14 amino acids. In DNA, the CDR3 is TGTGCCAGCAGCCCGGGGACTAGCACCGGGGAGCTGTTTTTT. Residues: CASSPGTSTGELFF. The whole variable domain, filled in from reference TRBV7-3 and TRBJ2-2, reads GAGVSQTPSNKVTEKGKYVELRCDPISGHTALYWYRQSLGQGPEFLIYFQGTGAADDSGLPNDRFFAVRPEGSVSTLKIQRTERGDSAVYLCASSPGTSTGELFFGEGSRLTVL.